These T cell receptor beta chains were read from a single sample in a study of regulatory T cells in long-lasting Graves disease. TCRdb reprocessed the multiplex PCR reads with MiXCR, giving one entry per CDR3 protein. The profile shows about 540,000 distinct CDR3 sequences, roughly 14% of them singletons. Another study also made use of these data, one on T cells in Graves' hyperthyroidism and ophthalmopathy.

The specimen was peripheral blood mononuclear cells (PBMCs), collected at new diagnosis, from a patient treated with antithyroid drugs. These receptors originate from a young man with Graves disease. CDR3s include the opening cysteine and the closing phenylalanine or tryptophan. A D gene is named only where the DNA matches it firmly. The size field is filled for only some rows; it gives once, few, many or a size class.

>.|TRBJ2-4|.|TRBV20-1
TGCAGTGCACCGACTTTAGCCAAAAACATTCAGTACTTC
CSAPTLAKNIQYF
>.|TRBJ2-1|many|TRBV2
TGTGCCAGCCTGTTTTACAATGAGCAGTTCTTC
CASLFYNEQFF
>TRBD1|TRBJ2-7|.|TRBV4-1
TGCGCCAGCAGCCGATTCTGGACAGGGGAGTACGAGCAGTACTTC
CASSRFWTGEYEQYF
>TRBD1|TRBJ1-6|.|TRBV29-1
TGCAGCGCTAGGACAGGAGGCAATTCACCCCTCCACTTT
CSARTGGNSPLHF
>.|TRBJ2-3|many|TRBV7-8
TGTGCCAGCAGCAGACTCGTTACGCAGTATTTT
CASSRLVTQYF
>TRBD1|TRBJ1-2|many|TRBV20-1
TGCAGTGCTAGAGATCAGGGCAGGGGGCGAGGTGGCTACACCTTC
CSARDQGRGRGGYTF
>.|TRBJ2-5|.|TRBV7-9
TGTGCCAGCAGCTCAGCACCGCTTGTCCAAGAGACCCAGTACTTC
CASSSAPLVQETQYF
>.|TRBJ2-1|many|TRBV3-1
TGTGCCAGCAGCCGACTGACTGGGGGGCCATCAAATGAGCAGTTCTTC
CASSRLTGGPSNEQFF
>.|TRBJ1-4|.|TRBV6-1
TGTGCCAGCAGCACAGGGAAAGGAAGGGAAAAACTGCTTTTT
CASSTGKGREKLLF
>.|TRBJ2-7|few|TRBV6-9
TGCGCCAGCAGTGCAGAGGGGCTGGAGCAGTACTTC
CASSAEGLEQYF
>.|TRBJ2-3|.|TRBV6-5
TGTGCCAGCAGTTATCGAGCTTTCACAGATACGCAGTATTTT
CASSYRAFTDTQYF
>TRBD2|TRBJ2-1|.|TRBV27
TGTGCCAGCAGTGGGGGGGGGGGCTCCTACAATGAGCAGTTCTTC
CASSGGGGSYNEQFF
>TRBD1|TRBJ1-2|few|TRBV7-9
TGTGCCAGCAGCACAGGGACCAGGGGGAGTAGCTATGGCTACACCTTC
CASSTGTRGSSYGYTF
>.|TRBJ1-5|many|TRBV27
TGTGCCAGCAGTTCCCTGACTGGGGTTGAAAGCAATCAGCCCCAGCATTTT
CASSSLTGVESNQPQHF
>.|TRBJ2-3|many|TRBV6-1
TGTGCCAGCAGTCTCCTCTCGGGACGGACCACCAGGAGGACGCAGTATTTT
CASSLLSGRTTRRTQYF
>.|TRBJ2-1|many|TRBV6-5
TGTGCCAGCAGTTACACCGTAATTAGTGAGCAGTTCTTC
CASSYTVISEQFF
>TRBD1|TRBJ2-3|many|TRBV5-1
TGCGCCAGCAGCACGCAGGGACAGGGGGCGGGAGATACGCAGTATTTT
CASSTQGQGAGDTQYF
>.|TRBJ1-5|.|TRBV12-3/TRBV12-4
TGTGCCAGCAGTTTTGACAGGATTCTTTCGGGTCAGCCCCAGCATTTT
CASSFDRILSGQPQHF
>.|TRBJ1-5|many|TRBV24-1
TGTGCCACCAGTGATTCACCGGGACACTCCCGAGTATTCAATCAGCCCCAGCATTTT
CATSDSPGHSRVFNQPQHF
>.|TRBJ1-1|.|TRBV5-6
TGTGCCAGCAGTGAAACAGGGAACTTGGCTGAAGCTTTCTTT
CASSETGNLAEAFF
>.|TRBJ1-1|.|TRBV5-5
TGTGCCAGCAGCCAAGCGGACAGACAGAACACTGAAGCTTTCTTT
CASSQADRQNTEAFF
>.|TRBJ1-1|many|TRBV7-3
TGTGCCAGCAGCCACGGGATTGGCGGTGAAGCTTTCTTT
CASSHGIGGEAFF
>TRBD1|TRBJ2-7|.|TRBV5-1
TGCGCCAGCAGCCGCCTGGGGACAGGGAAGACCTACGAGCAGTACTTC
CASSRLGTGKTYEQYF
>.|TRBJ1-4|many|TRBV10-3
TGTGCCATCGGTCACAGGGACGAAAAACTGTTTTTT
CAIGHRDEKLFF
>TRBD1|TRBJ2-2|.|TRBV5-1
TGCGCCAGCAGCTACGACAGGGGTGCGTTGTTTTTT
CASSYDRGALFF
>TRBD1|TRBJ2-7|many|TRBV12-3/TRBV12-4
TGTGCCAGCAGTCCGGACAGGACTTCGTACGAGCAGTACTTC
CASSPDRTSYEQYF
>TRBD1|TRBJ1-2|many|TRBV29-1
TGCAGCGTTGAAGTACAGGGGGGTGGCTACACCTTC
CSVEVQGGGYTF
>.|TRBJ2-3|.|TRBV29-1
TGCAGCGTGGGTACAACTTTAACAGATACGCAGTATTTT
CSVGTTLTDTQYF
>.|TRBJ1-3|many|TRBV7-8
TGTGCCAGCAGCGCCCGAATCGGGGGCTCTGGAAACACCATATATTTT
CASSARIGGSGNTIYF
>.|TRBJ2-1|few|TRBV6-2/TRBV6-3
TGTGCCAGCAGTTCACCAAACAATGAGCAGTTCTTC
CASSSPNNEQFF
>.|TRBJ2-7|many|TRBV28
TGTGCCAGCAGTTTAGGAGGAGGGACCTACGAGCAGTACTTC
CASSLGGGTYEQYF
>TRBD1|TRBJ2-7|few|TRBV20-1
TGCAGTGTTTCGAGAGGACAGGGCTACGAGCAGTACTTC
CSVSRGQGYEQYF
>TRBD1|TRBJ1-5|many|TRBV28
TGTGCCAGCAGTTTTCAGGGGGCTACTGATAATCAGCCCCAGCATTTT
CASSFQGATDNQPQHF
>.|TRBJ1-3|many|TRBV12-3/TRBV12-4
TGTGCCAGCAGTATAACAGTCTTCTCTGGAAACACCATATATTTT
CASSITVFSGNTIYF
>.|TRBJ2-7|many|TRBV2
TGTGCCAGCAGTGAAGAGGGCCACCAATCCTACGAGCAGTACTTC
CASSEEGHQSYEQYF
>TRBD1|TRBJ2-3|many|TRBV7-2
TGTGCCAGCAGCGAACAGGGGGAGGATACGCAGTATTTT
CASSEQGEDTQYF